Sequencing of this TCR beta chain was carried out in a study of OX40 agonist ivuxolimab in advanced cancers. Regarding the complete study: The costimulatory receptor OX40 (CD134) was targeted by ivuxolimab, a fully human IgG2 agonistic monoclonal antibody. The paper covers the monotherapy dose-escalation part of the phase I ivuxolimab trial, which included N of about 56 patients. Intravenous ivuxolimab was administered to patients every 2 weeks at six dose levels: 0.01, 0.1, 0.3, 1.5, 3 and 10 mg/kg. The purpose of peripheral TCRbeta sequencing was to test whether ivuxolimab changed TCR sequence diversity and led to clonal T-cell expansion. In the dose-escalation cohort, 75% to 85% of patients were male, and the mean age was roughly 56 years with a range of about 20 to 90. Patients were allowed to have had prior anti-PD-1, anti-PD-L1 or anti-CTLA-4 therapy, and around 43% of the dose-escalation patients had been treated with checkpoint inhibitors. Partial responses were achieved by three dose-escalation patients, of whom one had hepatocellular carcinoma and two had cutaneous melanoma. Of the approximately 50 patients in dose escalation, about 20 had hepatocellular carcinoma, approximately 15 had melanoma, 9 had renal cell carcinoma and 9 had head and neck cancer.

Patients with a history of autoimmune disease or receiving systemic immunosuppression were excluded from the trial. Peripheral blood for TCR sequencing was drawn from every dose cohort at baseline, at cycle 4 day 1 and at cycle 7 day 1. The samples were taken from a phase I, first-in-human, multicenter, open-label dose-escalation trial of ivuxolimab. Adults with locally advanced or metastatic melanoma, renal cell, hepatocellular, or head and neck squamous cell carcinoma were enrolled in the trial. Before TCR sequencing, CD4+ T cells and CD8+ T cells from peripheral blood were sorted into separate populations. Genomic DNA was isolated from the sorted cells so that the TCRbeta CDR3 region could be sequenced. TCRbeta CDR3 regions were sequenced using the immunoSEQ Assay. What TCRdb holds here is the immuneACCESS table cut down to in-frame rearrangements. Part of the clones is not present; checked against another copy, under half of the missing clones reflect an unresolved V gene, and the others are unexplained. The sample profile shows thousands of clones; roughly 69% of them were found once. 15% to 20% of the sample is in the top ten clones.

This clone has just a few counts. Its antigen is currently not known. No base quality values were provided; no much bigger clone lies one nucleotide off. The paper as a whole reports these results and caveats: On average, CD8+ T cells showed more expanded clones than CD4+ T cells after ivuxolimab. In the 0.1-3.0 mg/kg groups, partial responders were among the patients with the lowest normalized peripheral clonal expansion, particularly in CD8+ T cells. Low levels of normalized T-cell clonal expansion were also seen in some nonresponding patients. At doses of 0.1 to 3.0 mg/kg, clonal expansion of both CD4+ and CD8+ T cells in blood was seen between baseline and week 6. Which antigens the clonally expanded peripheral T cells were specific for was not determined.

The CDR3 has 13 amino acids, counting the end cysteine and phenylalanine. Of all the DNA, just the CDR3 is kept, 39 bases in frame from base 1. CDR1 and CDR2, per the germline V gene, are MGHDK and SYGVNS. V is shortened by 5 bases, J by 4 bases, and the region joining them spans 11 bases. Sequences were derived from CD4+ or CD8+ T cells sorted from blood, sampled in a trial of the OX40 agonist ivuxolimab. The clonotype originates from an adult with an advanced solid tumor such as melanoma, head and neck, liver or kidney cancer. The sequence is built from TRBV25-1 and TRBJ1-1, with no confidently assigned D gene. CDR3 reads: CASSTRAGTEAFF. The DNA sequence is as follows: TGTGCCAGCAGTACACGGGCTGGCACTGAAGCTTTCTTT.